One sample yielded the 9 T cell receptor beta chains listed below, sequenced in a study of blood T cell repertoires in COVID-19. The repertoire was sequenced with immunoSEQ multiplex PCR; TCRdb's copy has only in-frame clones and lacks some. The table has 170,000 or so clones, about 80% seen once. The sequencing input was peripheral blood. All receptors come from a man aged 65 to 79 with active or convalescent COVID-19.

J is TRBJ2-3 and V is TRBV4-3; D gene ambiguous. CDR3 length: 15 residues. V dropped 0 bases and J dropped 2 bases, with 9 bases sitting between them. Germline loops: CDR1 LGHNA, CDR2 YSLEER. The DNA of the CDR3 is TGCGCCAGCAGCCAAGAATGGCAGAACACAGATACGCAGTATTTT. Translating gives CASSQEWQNTDTQYF.

The chain employs TRBV5-1 and TRBJ2-3; weak D call: TRBD1 (5 bases). The V gene's germline CDR1 is SGHRS and CDR2 YFSETQ. The CDR3 is 13 residues long. Trimming stripped 7 bases from V and 1 base from J, with 10 bases between. The CDR3 sequence: CASGEGGTDTQYF. DNA of the CDR3: TGCGCCAGCGGGGAAGGGGGCACAGATACGCAGTATTTT.

The V gene is TRBV11-2, the J gene TRBJ2-7, with a weak D call TRBD1 (5 bases). Germline CDR1 is SGHAT and CDR2 is FQNNGV. Between the trimmed V and J ends, which lost 2 bases and 5 bases, there was a span of 13 bases. This CDR3 spans 14 amino acids. The CDR3 DNA is TGTGCCAGCAGCTTAATCAGGCAGGGTAACGAGCAGTACTTC. It is translated as CASSLIRQGNEQYF.

J is TRBJ2-7 and V is TRBV11-2; 7 nucleotides agree with TRBD1. The CDR3 runs 15 residues. The V and J ends lost 0 bases and 3 bases, in that order; junction bases with no gene match: 5. Germline loops: CDR1 SGHAT, CDR2 FQNNGV. CDR3 sequence: CASSLEDRRYYEQYF. The CDR3 nucleotides read TGTGCCAGCAGCTTAGAGGACAGGCGTTACTACGAGCAGTACTTC. The full variable domain, in which reference TRBV11-2 and TRBJ2-7 provide the parts outside the CDR3, is EAGVAQSPRYKIIEKRQSVAFWCNPISGHATLYWYQQILGQGPKLLIQFQNNGVVDDSQLPKDRFSAERLKGVDSTLKIQPAKLEDSAVYLCASSLEDRRYYEQYFGPGTRLTVT.

The chain combines TRBV30 with TRBJ2-3; the D gene is possibly TRBD2 (6 bases). Germline CDR1 and CDR2: GTSNPN and SVGIG (reference sequence). Trimming stripped 3 bases from V and 8 bases from J, with 18 bases between. This CDR3 has 14 amino acids. As DNA, the CDR3 is TGTGCCTGGAGCCGGGACTCGGACCTGGGTACGCAGTATTTT. Translated: CAWSRDSDLGTQYF. Based on the CDR3 plus reference TRBV30 and TRBJ2-3, the full variable domain is SQTIHQWPATLVQPVGSPLSLECTVEGTSNPNLYWYRQAAGRGLQLLFYSVGIGQISSEVPQNLSASRPQDRQFILSSKKLLLSDSGFYLCAWSRDSDLGTQYFGPGTRLTVL.

The V call is TRBV4-1, the J call TRBJ2-2, with 8 nucleotides matching TRBD2. Germline V gene sequence: CDR1 MGHRA, CDR2 YSYEKL. This CDR3 comprises 20 residues. V dropped 6 bases and J dropped 5; count of bases not matched to a gene: 23. The CDR3 bases are TGCGCCAGCAGTCCCCACGGGGGCCAAGCGGGAGTCCTAGTGACCGGGGAGCTGTTTTTT. Amino acid sequence: CASSPHGGQAGVLVTGELFF.

The rearrangement links TRBV30 to TRBJ1-6; D remains ambiguous. V was trimmed by 5 bases and J by 7 bases, leaving 21 bases between them. The length of the CDR3 is 16 residues. Germline V CDR1 and CDR2: GTSNPN, SVGIG (reference sequence). The CDR3 region is CAWHSTGRGPNSPLHF. The CDR3 coding sequence is TGTGCCTGGCATTCGACGGGCCGAGGGCCGAATTCACCCCTCCACTTT.

The chain links TRBV6-5 to TRBJ1-3; 10 bases agree with TRBD1. With 5 bases clipped from V and 8 bases from J, the junction kept 9 bases outside the gene matches. CDR1 and CDR2 from the germline V gene are MNHEY and SVGAGI. The CDR3 is made up of 15 amino acids. As DNA, the CDR3 is TGTGCCAGCAGTCCCGGGACAGGGGAGGGGTACACCATATATTTT. Translation gives CASSPGTGEGYTIYF.

The chain carries TRBV6-5 and TRBJ1-6; TRBD1 matches at 8 bases. V lost 6 bases to trimming and J lost 11 bases; unmatched junction nucleotides: 9. Germline V gene data show CDR1 as MNHEY and CDR2 as SVGAGI. The CDR3 consists of 14 residues. In DNA form, the CDR3 reads TGTGCCAGCAGCCGCGGACAGGGCTGGACACCCCTCCACTTT. Amino acid sequence: CASSRGQGWTPLHF.